A selection of T cell receptor beta chains follows, all from one sample in a study of blood T cell repertoires in COVID-19. Using immunoSEQ multiplex PCR, the repertoire was profiled, and TCRdb retains in-frame clones only, with some absent. Of about 49,000 clones listed, approximately 85% are singletons. The sample comprised peripheral blood. Receptor source: an older woman with acute or convalescent COVID-19. CDR3s include the opening cysteine and the closing phenylalanine or tryptophan. Each record gives: D gene, V gene, clone size, J gene, CDR3 protein, CDR3 DNA. A D gene is named only where the DNA matches it firmly. Size tells how often a clone was seen (once, few, many) or the class of an expanded clone, and some rows leave it out.

>TRBD1|TRBV6-6|NA|TRBJ1-2
CASSYSGQGYYGYTF
TGTGCCAGCAGTTACTCGGGACAGGGGTATTATGGCTACACCTTC
>TRBD1|TRBV18|NA|TRBJ1-5
CASSLLGQGGSNQPQHF
TGTGCCAGCTCACTGCTCGGACAGGGCGGGAGTAATCAGCCCCAGCATTTT
>TRBD2|TRBV5-4|NA|TRBJ2-5
CASSFSGGVMETQYF
TGTGCCAGCAGCTTTAGCGGGGGGGTTATGGAGACCCAGTACTTC
>NA|TRBV6-5|NA|TRBJ1-2
CASSSRASGANYGYTF
TGTGCCAGCAGTTCCCGGGCTTCGGGAGCTAACTATGGCTACACCTTC
>NA|TRBV19|NA|TRBJ2-6
CASSSEGNSGANVLTF
TGTGCCAGTAGTTCGGAGGGGAACTCTGGGGCCAACGTCCTGACTTTC
>NA|TRBV6-5|NA|TRBJ1-5
CASRETRFREQPQHF
TGTGCCAGCAGGGAGACGAGGTTTCGGGAACAGCCCCAGCATTTT
>NA|TRBV30|few|TRBJ1-6
CAGGRSSYNSPLHF
TGTGCCGGTGGGAGAAGCTCCTATAATTCACCCCTCCACTTT
>TRBD1|TRBV10-3|NA|TRBJ1-2
CAIRDRGGALDGYTF
TGTGCCATCAGAGACAGGGGAGGGGCTTTGGATGGCTACACCTTC
>NA|TRBV30|NA|TRBJ1-4
CAWTARDMNGEKLFF
TGTGCCTGGACCGCCCGGGACATGAATGGTGAAAAACTGTTTTTT
>NA|TRBV4-2|NA|TRBJ1-3
CASSQETGTHSGNTIYF
TGTGCCAGCAGCCAAGAGACCGGGACTCACTCTGGAAACACCATATATTTT
>NA|TRBV6-1|few|TRBJ1-5
CASSNRGNQPQHF
TGTGCCAGCAGTAACAGGGGCAATCAGCCCCAGCATTTT
>NA|TRBV24-1|NA|TRBJ2-5
CATSDFPGTEAQYF
TGTGCCACCAGTGATTTCCCAGGAACGGAGGCCCAGTACTTC
>NA|TRBV10-1|NA|TRBJ1-1
CASSESPKISTEAFF
TGCGCCAGCAGTGAGTCGCCAAAAATCAGCACTGAAGCTTTCTTT
>NA|TRBV19|NA|TRBJ1-5
CASSILWGGGSNQPQHF
TGTGCCAGTAGTATATTATGGGGGGGAGGAAGCAATCAGCCCCAGCATTTT
>NA|TRBV25-1|few|TRBJ1-1
CASSARTANTEAFF
TGTGCCAGCAGTGCCCGGACAGCAAACACTGAAGCTTTCTTT
>TRBD2|TRBV7-9|NA|TRBJ2-1
CASSLSSGSNEQFF
TGTGCCAGCAGCTTATCTAGCGGGAGTAATGAGCAGTTCTTC
>TRBD1|TRBV28|NA|TRBJ1-2
CASSSGTGPWGYTF
TGTGCCAGCAGCTCCGGGACAGGGCCTTGGGGCTACACCTTC
>NA|TRBV19|NA|TRBJ1-1
CASSIYGQEAFF
TGTGCCAGTAGTATATATGGCCAAGAAGCTTTCTTT
>NA|TRBV4-2|NA|TRBJ1-2
CASSQGGQIYGYTF
TGTGCCAGCAGCCAAGGAGGTCAGATCTATGGCTACACCTTC
>NA|TRBV7-9|NA|TRBJ1-1
CASSPQGIGKAFF
TGTGCCAGCAGCCCGCAGGGGATAGGTAAAGCTTTCTTT
>TRBD1|TRBV7-2|few|TRBJ1-6
CASSLVLTGSSPLHF
TGTGCCAGCAGCTTAGTTCTGACAGGGAGTTCACCCCTCCACTTT
>NA|TRBV19|NA|TRBJ1-2
CASSLRSGWGYTF
TGTGCCAGTAGTCTCAGGTCCGGATGGGGCTACACCTTC
>TRBD1|TRBV18|NA|TRBJ1-6
CASSRDRADSPLHF
TGTGCCAGCTCACGGGACAGGGCGGACTCACCCCTCCACTTT
>NA|TRBV19|NA|TRBJ2-6
CASSTSQGSSGANVLTF
TGTGCCAGTAGTACATCACAGGGCAGCTCTGGGGCCAACGTCCTGACTTTC
>NA|TRBV30|NA|TRBJ2-7
CAWSVLRGVEQYF
TGTGCCTGGAGTGTACTTAGGGGCGTCGAGCAGTACTTC
>TRBD1|TRBV27|NA|TRBJ1-5
CASRDRASNQPQHF
TGTGCCAGCAGGGACAGGGCTAGCAATCAGCCCCAGCATTTT
>TRBD1|TRBV9|NA|TRBJ2-5
CASSATGFQETQYF
TGTGCCAGCAGCGCGACAGGGTTCCAAGAGACCCAGTACTTC
>TRBD2|TRBV28|NA|TRBJ2-3
CASSIGLAGVIDTQYF
TGTGCCAGCAGTATAGGCCTAGCGGGGGTCATAGATACGCAGTATTTT
>NA|TRBV10-3|NA|TRBJ2-3
CAIGNGSVDTQYF
TGTGCCATCGGCAACGGGAGTGTAGATACGCAGTATTTT
>TRBD1|TRBV11-2|NA|TRBJ2-5
CASRRQGFSVRRSQETQYF
TGTGCCAGCAGAAGACAGGGTTTTTCGGTGCGACGGAGCCAAGAGACCCAGTACTTC
>NA|TRBV6-1|NA|TRBJ1-1
CASSAQIPGQTPLNTEAFF
TGTGCCAGCAGTGCCCAAATCCCAGGACAGACCCCTTTGAACACTGAAGCTTTCTTT
>NA|TRBV6-5|NA|TRBJ1-5
CASSYSRAGPRSAQHF
TGTGCCAGCAGTTACTCAAGGGCAGGGCCTAGGTCGGCCCAGCATTTT
>NA|TRBV28|NA|TRBJ1-1
CASSSPRGHSPTEAFF
TGTGCCAGCAGTTCCCCCCGCGGGCATTCTCCCACTGAAGCTTTCTTT
>NA|TRBV18|NA|TRBJ1-3
CASSPPELGNTIYF
TGTGCCAGCTCACCACCCGAGTTAGGAAACACCATATATTTT
>TRBD2|TRBV19|few|TRBJ2-1
CASSITRGLAGNEQFF
TGTGCCAGTAGTATTACCCGAGGACTAGCGGGCAATGAGCAGTTCTTC
>TRBD1|TRBV27|NA|TRBJ2-7
CASSLSSTGVYEQYF
TGTGCCAGCAGTTTATCGTCGACAGGGGTGTACGAGCAGTACTTC
>NA|TRBV3-1/TRBV3-2|NA|TRBJ2-1
CASRHSGEQFF
TGTGCCAGCAGACACAGTGGCGAGCAGTTCTTC
>NA|TRBV2|NA|TRBJ2-3
CASTVGELSTQYF
TGTGCCAGCACCGTTGGAGAACTTAGTACGCAGTATTTT
>NA|TRBV6-1|NA|TRBJ1-6
CASSEFGRGTSNSPLHF
TGTGCCAGCAGTGAATTCGGAAGGGGAACCAGCAATTCACCCCTCCACTTT
>TRBD2|TRBV7-3|NA|TRBJ2-5
CASSLAGGIQETQYF
TGTGCCAGCAGCTTAGCGGGGGGAATCCAAGAGACCCAGTACTTC
>TRBD2|TRBV25-1|NA|TRBJ2-6
CASSAGLAHLGGANVLTF
TGTGCCAGCAGCGCGGGACTAGCTCACCTCGGGGGGGCCAACGTCCTGACTTTC
>TRBD1|TRBV6-1|NA|TRBJ2-7
CASSDTSGTGSEQYF
TGTGCCAGCAGTGACACTTCCGGGACAGGGTCCGAGCAGTACTTC
>NA|TRBV6-5|NA|TRBJ1-5
CASKKEGLGNQPQHF
TGTGCCAGCAAGAAAGAGGGTCTAGGGAATCAGCCCCAGCATTTT
>TRBD1|TRBV13|NA|TRBJ1-1
CASSPDRGHENTEAFF
TGTGCCAGCAGCCCTGACAGGGGGCACGAGAACACTGAAGCTTTCTTT
>NA|TRBV18|NA|TRBJ2-1
CASSPLEGGGRQFF
TGTGCCAGCTCCCCTCTAGAGGGGGGAGGGAGGCAGTTCTTC
>NA|TRBV14|NA|TRBJ2-1
CASSQLTGNEQFF
TGTGCCAGCAGCCAATTAACAGGCAATGAGCAGTTCTTC
>TRBD2|TRBV3-1/TRBV3-2|NA|TRBJ2-3
CASSQELMGPSGGVDTQYF
TGTGCCAGCAGCCAAGAACTAATGGGACCGAGCGGGGGGGTTGATACGCAGTATTTT
>TRBD1|TRBV9|NA|TRBJ2-3
CASSFRTGDTQYF
TGTGCCAGCAGCTTCCGGACAGGGGATACGCAGTATTTT
>TRBD2|TRBV5-1|NA|TRBJ2-1
CASRSTSGGSNEQFF
TGCGCCAGCCGTTCTACTAGCGGAGGTAGCAATGAGCAGTTCTTC